This TCR beta chain stems from a study of T cells in Graves' hyperthyroidism and ophthalmopathy (dated by TCRdb to the late 2010s). Background for the entire study: Peripheral blood samples were taken at initial diagnosis, before any treatment was given. Prospective prediction of ophthalmopathy was tested in an independent validation cohort of 18 to 20 hyperthyroidism patients and around 16 patients who later progressed to ophthalmopathy. The study also compared thyroid tissue and blood T-cell repertoires from about six Graves' hyperthyroidism patients. The paper reports TCR Vbeta CDR3 sequencing of 140 or so peripheral blood samples: some 41 ophthalmopathy, around 80 hyperthyroidism and approximately 17 progressor patients. The roughly 91 discovery patients were randomly split 7:3 into training and test sets. Following sampling, methimazole starting at 30 mg daily was given to hyperthyroidism patients, and high-dose intravenous methylprednisolone was given to ophthalmopathy patients. To identify TCR V-J signatures that set the groups apart, the researchers used a discovery cohort of 100 patients, made up of 40 to 45 with Graves' ophthalmopathy and about 59 with stable Graves' hyperthyroidism.

A patient counted as having stable Graves' hyperthyroidism if no progression to ophthalmopathy occurred over 18 months of follow-up. Hyperthyroidism patients were newly diagnosed, had a disease duration of under 2 months, and were aged 18 to 65 years. Exclusion was applied to patients with uncontrolled infections, other autoimmune diseases, pregnancy or lactation. Clinical symptoms, serum thyroxine and TRAb, thyroid ultrasound, and orbital computed tomography formed the basis for the diagnoses. PBMCs were isolated from about 9 ml of fresh peripheral blood by Ficoll-Paque density gradient centrifugation. Total RNA was extracted with Trizol reagent, and quality was checked on an Agilent 2100 Bioanalyzer. Broad study findings and their caveats: Most expanded thyroid clonotypes (frequency above 0.001) were also found in blood, which suggests that blood repertoires may mirror thyroid immune responses. In validation, the model predicted progression to ophthalmopathy a median of about 6.8 months before onset, with approximately 71% sensitivity and roughly 72% specificity. Sample size was not statistically predetermined, and investigators were not blinded to group allocation. A 13 V-J signature model separated ophthalmopathy from stable hyperthyroidism, with just over 85% sensitivity and just under 84% specificity in cross-validation and 80%/75% in testing.

The TCR beta CDR3 regions were amplified from the RNA transcripts. A first-round RT-PCR of the TCR CDR3 used the HTBI primer set with the Qiagen OneStep RT-PCR kit. Libraries were constructed in a second round of multiplex PCR, after which size selection and purification were carried out. Libraries were sequenced paired-end with 100 bp reads on an Illumina HiSeq2000. On the authors' methods: SOAPnuke was used to process the raw data, removing reads that contained adapters or uncalled bases, had a mean Phred below 15, or lacked an exact match to the constant primer or identifier. COPE v1.2.5 was used to merge high-quality paired reads, and clonotypes were defined as unique nucleotide sequences. Clonotypes were aligned to IMGT TRBV, TRBD and TRBJ reference segments using MiTCR v1.1. The analysis was restricted to V-J combinations with a frequency above 0.0001, which together covered 99% to 99.2% of the repertoires. The TCS score was defined as F50 (clonal expansion) divided by E x V (chaos), with BLOSUM62-based TCRdist calculated between CDR3 peptides within each V-J. Welch's t-statistics and random forest reduced around 550 V-J features to under 15, which were used in a naive Bayes classifier (R e1071). TCRdb passed the public sequencing reads through fastp at Q25 and MiXCR, retaining productive beta sequences. Each CDR3 protein appears once, grouped with its most common genes and DNA. What appears here as the V and J calls and clone size reflects TCRdb's work, not the paper's. Counted in this sample were 340,000 or so distinct CDR3 sequences; 21% of them appeared once. 50% to 65% of the sample is in the top ten clones.

At least ten counts were recorded for this clonotype. No cognate antigen has been identified for it. No much larger clone exists at a distance of one base, and base qualities are not known. As encoded in the germline V gene, CDR1 is MGHRA while CDR2 is YSYEKL. The CDR3 spans 13 residues, from the cysteine through the phenylalanine. Only the CDR3 DNA is retained, 39 bases long and in frame from the first base. V lost 3 bases and J lost 5 bases, and the count of bases not matched to a germline gene is 2. The sample taken for sequencing was blood. The chain joins TRBV4-1 to TRBJ2-7; 9 of the junction bases match TRBD1. The sequence was obtained from a woman in her forties or fifties with Graves' hyperthyroidism. The CDR3 region: CASSQGQGDEQYF. In nucleotide form, the sequence is TGCGCCAGCAGCCAGGGACAGGGAGACGAGCAGTACTTC.